The T cell receptor beta chain under discussion was sequenced for a study of CD8+CD57+ T cells in acquired aplastic anemia. Profiling of TCR beta VDJ combinations and CDR3 sequences used genomic DNA as template. TCRdb re-derived calls from the reads in MiXCR, one entry per CDR3 protein. Counted here are 150,000 or so distinct CDR3 sequences, about 60% occurring once; the ten biggest clones make up under 50%. The CDR3 has 16 amino acids. The V end lost 6 bases, the J end lost 1 base, and 17 bases lay between the germline ends. Germline CDR1 SEHNR, CDR2 FQNEAQ (reference sequence). V is TRBV7-9 and J is TRBJ2-3, with TRBD2 as a possible D gene (6 bases). This receptor was obtained from a human donor in good health. Sequencing used sorted CD4+, CD8+, or CD8+CD57+ T cells (not recorded which) from PBMCs. CDR3 nucleotide sequence: TGTGCCAGCAGAGCAGCCCCGGGGGTAGGCACAGATACGCAGTATTTT. Its protein product is CASRAAPGVGTDTQYF. Variable domain in full (rest from reference TRBV7-9 and TRBJ2-3): DTGVSQNPRHKITKRGQNVTFRCDPISEHNRLYWYRQTLGQGPEFLTYFQNEAQLEKSRLLSDRFSAERPKGSFSTLEIQRTEQGDSAMYLCASRAAPGVGTDTQYFGPGTRLTVL.